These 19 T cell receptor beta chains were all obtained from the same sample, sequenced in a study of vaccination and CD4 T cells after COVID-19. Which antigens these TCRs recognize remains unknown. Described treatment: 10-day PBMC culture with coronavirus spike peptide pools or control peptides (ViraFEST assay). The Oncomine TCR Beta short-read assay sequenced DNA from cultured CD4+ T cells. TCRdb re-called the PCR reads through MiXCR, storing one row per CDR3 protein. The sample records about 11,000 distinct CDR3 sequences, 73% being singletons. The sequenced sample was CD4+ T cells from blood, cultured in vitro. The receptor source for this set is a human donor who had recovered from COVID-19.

CDR3: CASSRDRRKDTEAFF. The CDR3 nucleotides are TGTGCCAGCAGCCGGGACAGGAGAAAAGACACTGAAGCTTTCTTT. J is TRBJ1-1 and V is TRBV7-2, with TRBD1 identical over 8 bases. CDR1 and CDR2 (germline): SGHTA, FQGNSA. Trimming took 5 bases from V and 3 from J; bases not matched to a gene: 8. This CDR3 contains 15 residues.

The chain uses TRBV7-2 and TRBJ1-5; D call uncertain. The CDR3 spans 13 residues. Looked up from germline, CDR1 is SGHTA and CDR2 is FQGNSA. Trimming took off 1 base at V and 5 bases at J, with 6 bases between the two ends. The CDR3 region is CASSLVGYQPQHF. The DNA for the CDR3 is TGTGCCAGCAGCTTAGTAGGATATCAGCCCCAGCATTTT.

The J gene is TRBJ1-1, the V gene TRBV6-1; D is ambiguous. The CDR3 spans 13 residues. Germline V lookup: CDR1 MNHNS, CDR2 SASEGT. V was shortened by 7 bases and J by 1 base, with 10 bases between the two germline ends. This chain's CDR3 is CASTLLRNTEAFF. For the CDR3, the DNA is TGTGCCAGCACTTTACTCAGGAACACTGAAGCTTTCTTT.

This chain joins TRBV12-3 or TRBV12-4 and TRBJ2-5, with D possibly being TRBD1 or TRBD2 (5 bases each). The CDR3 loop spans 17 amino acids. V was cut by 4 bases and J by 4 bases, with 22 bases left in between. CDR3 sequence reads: CASSSTRPGTARETQYF. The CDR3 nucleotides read TGTGCCAGCAGTTCGACTCGCCCCGGGACCGCGAGAGAGACCCAGTACTTC.

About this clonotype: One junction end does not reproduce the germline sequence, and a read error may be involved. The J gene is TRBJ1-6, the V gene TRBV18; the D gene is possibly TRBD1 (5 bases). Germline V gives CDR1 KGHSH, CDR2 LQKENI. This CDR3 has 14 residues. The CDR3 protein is CASSIRGVGSPLRF. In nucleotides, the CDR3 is TGTGCCAGCTCCATTCGAGGGGTAGGATCACCCCTCCGCTTT.

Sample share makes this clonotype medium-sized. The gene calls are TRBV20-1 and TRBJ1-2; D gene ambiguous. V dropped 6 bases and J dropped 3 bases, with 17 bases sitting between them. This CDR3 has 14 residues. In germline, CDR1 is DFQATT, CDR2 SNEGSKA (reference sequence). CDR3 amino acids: CSARAGISDYGYTF. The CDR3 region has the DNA TGCAGTGCGAGGGCCGGAATCTCGGACTATGGCTACACCTTC.

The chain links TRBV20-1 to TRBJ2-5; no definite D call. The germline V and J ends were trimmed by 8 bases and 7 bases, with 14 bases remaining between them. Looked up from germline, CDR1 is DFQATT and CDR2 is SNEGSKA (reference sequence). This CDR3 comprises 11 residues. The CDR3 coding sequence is TGCAGTACCCCTCGTAAGGGGACCCAGTACTTC. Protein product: CSTPRKGTQYF.

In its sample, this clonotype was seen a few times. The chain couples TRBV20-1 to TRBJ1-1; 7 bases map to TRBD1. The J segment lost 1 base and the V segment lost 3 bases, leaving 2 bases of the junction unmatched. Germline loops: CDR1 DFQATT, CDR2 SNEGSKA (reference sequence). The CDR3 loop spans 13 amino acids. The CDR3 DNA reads TGCAGTGCTAGGAGGACAGGGAACACTGAAGCTTTCTTT. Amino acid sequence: CSARRTGNTEAFF.

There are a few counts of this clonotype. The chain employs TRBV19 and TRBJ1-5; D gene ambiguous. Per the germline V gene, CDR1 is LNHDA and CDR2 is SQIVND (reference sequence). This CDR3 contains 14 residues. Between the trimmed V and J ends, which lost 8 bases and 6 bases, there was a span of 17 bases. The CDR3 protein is CASRGFPPSQPQHF. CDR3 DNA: TGTGCCAGTCGGGGATTCCCCCCCAGTCAGCCCCAGCATTTT.

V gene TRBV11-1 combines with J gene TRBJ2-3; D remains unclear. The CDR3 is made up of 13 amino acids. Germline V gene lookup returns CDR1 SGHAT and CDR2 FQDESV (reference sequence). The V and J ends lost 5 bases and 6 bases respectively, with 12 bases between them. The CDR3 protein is CASSQEVPDTQYF. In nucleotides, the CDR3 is TGTGCCAGCAGCCAGGAAGTTCCGGATACGCAGTATTTT.

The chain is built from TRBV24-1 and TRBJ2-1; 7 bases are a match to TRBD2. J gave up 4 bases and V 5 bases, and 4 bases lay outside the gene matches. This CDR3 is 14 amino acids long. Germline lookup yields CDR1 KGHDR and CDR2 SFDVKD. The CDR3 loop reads CATSVGGVYNEQFF. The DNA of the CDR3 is TGTGCCACCAGTGTGGGGGGGGTATACAATGAGCAGTTCTTC.

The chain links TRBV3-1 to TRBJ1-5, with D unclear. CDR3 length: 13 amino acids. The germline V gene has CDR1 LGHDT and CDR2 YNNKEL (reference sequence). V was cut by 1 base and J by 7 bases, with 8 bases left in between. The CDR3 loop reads CASSQARSQPQHF. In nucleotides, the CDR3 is TGTGCCAGCAGCCAAGCTCGGAGCCAGCCCCAGCATTTT.

The CDR3 loop is CASSQERRGRTEAFF. CDR3 DNA sequence: TGCGCCAGCAGCCAAGAGAGGAGGGGGCGGACTGAAGCTTTCTTT. The chain joins TRBV4-1 to TRBJ1-1, with 7 bases that match TRBD1. The CDR3 sequence is 15 residues long. The V gene end was trimmed by 0 bases and the J gene end by 5 bases; junction bases not matched to a gene: 6. Germline V lookup: CDR1 MGHRA, CDR2 YSYEKL.

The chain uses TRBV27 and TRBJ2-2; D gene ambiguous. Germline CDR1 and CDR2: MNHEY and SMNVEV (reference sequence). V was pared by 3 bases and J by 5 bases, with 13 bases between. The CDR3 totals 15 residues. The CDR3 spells CASSFLTEGTGELFF. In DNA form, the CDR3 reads TGTGCCAGCAGTTTTTTGACGGAAGGGACCGGGGAGCTGTTTTTT.

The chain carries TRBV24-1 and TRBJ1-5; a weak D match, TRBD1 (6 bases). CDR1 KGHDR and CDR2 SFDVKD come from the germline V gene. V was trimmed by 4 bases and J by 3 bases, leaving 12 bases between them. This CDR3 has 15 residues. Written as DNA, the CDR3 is TGTGCCACCAGTGACACCGGACAGTACAATCAGCCCCAGCATTTT. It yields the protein CATSDTGQYNQPQHF.

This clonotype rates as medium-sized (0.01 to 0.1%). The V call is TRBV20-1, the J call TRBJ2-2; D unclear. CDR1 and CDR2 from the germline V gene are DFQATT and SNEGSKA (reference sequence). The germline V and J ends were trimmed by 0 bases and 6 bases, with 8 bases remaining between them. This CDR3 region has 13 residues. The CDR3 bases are TGCAGTGCTAGAGATCACCATTCCGGGGAGCTGTTTTTT. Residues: CSARDHHSGELFF.

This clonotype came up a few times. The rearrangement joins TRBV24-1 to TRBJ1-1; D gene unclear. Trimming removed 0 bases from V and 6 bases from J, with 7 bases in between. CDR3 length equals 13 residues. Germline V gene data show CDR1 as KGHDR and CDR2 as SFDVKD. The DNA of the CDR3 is TGTGCCACCAGTGATTTGACGGGGTCTGAAGCTTTCTTT. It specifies CATSDLTGSEAFF.

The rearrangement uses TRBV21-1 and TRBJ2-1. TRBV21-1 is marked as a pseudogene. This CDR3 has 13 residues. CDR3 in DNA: TGTGCCAGCAGCCTTTCCCAGTACAATGAGCAGTTCTTC. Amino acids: CASSLSQYNEQFF.

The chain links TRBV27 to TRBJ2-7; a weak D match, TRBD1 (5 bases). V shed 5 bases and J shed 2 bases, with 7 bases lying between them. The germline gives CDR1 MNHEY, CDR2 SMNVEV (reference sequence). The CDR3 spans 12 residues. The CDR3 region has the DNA TGTGCCAGCAGTGGGGCCCCCTACGAGCAGTACTTC. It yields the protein CASSGAPYEQYF.